This TCR beta chain was sequenced in a study of blood T cell repertoires in COVID-19. Whole-study context: Material from acute and convalescent COVID-19 was sourced from the United States, Italy and Spain. PBMCs, B-cell-depleted T cells, or T cells provided the cDNA or gDNA that made up the material.

The CDR3 has 15 amino acids. The germline V gene has CDR1 MNHEY and CDR2 SVGAGI. V lost 4 bases to trimming and J lost 5 bases; unmatched junction nucleotides: 7. Per the authors' pipeline: Scientists estimated how many nucleated cells there were by amplifying reference gene primers. The method was immunoSEQ multiplex PCR; TCRdb's version includes in-frame clones alone and lacks a portion of them. The V and J calls and clone size were taken over from that table, and D and trimming were inferred from the DNA. The profile covers over 50,000 clones, with around 77% appearing a single time and roughly 21% taken by the ten largest.

The sequencing sample was made of peripheral blood. The sequence derives from an older man with active or convalescent COVID-19. This chain joins TRBV6-5 and TRBJ2-2; TRBD1 agrees at 7 bases. The CDR3 reads CASSLRQGDTGELFF. The CDR3 region has the DNA TGTGCCAGCAGTTTAAGGCAGGGGGATACCGGGGAGCTGTTTTTT.